This TCR beta chain was sequenced for a study of regulatory T cells in long-lasting Graves disease. Whole-study results and caveats: Persistent Graves' patients showed less TCR diversity than newly diagnosed patients showed.

This clonotype was recorded once. As yet, its antigen is unknown. A far larger clone lies a single base away; this is likely a read error. CDR3 size: 14 residues. Germline assignment: CDR1 MNHEY and CDR2 SVGAGI. The time point here: persistent/refractory GD, antithyroid drugs over 5 years with positive TRAb. Extracted PBMC RNA gave rise to the TCR library. Investigators prepared the TCR beta libraries by applying iRepertoire HTBI primers and Arm-PCR of CDR3 regions. MiXCR, run by TCRdb on the multiplex PCR reads, gives a single entry per CDR3 protein. The table includes hundreds of thousands of distinct CDR3 sequences, less than 25% detected once.

Sequencing was performed on peripheral blood mononuclear cells (PBMCs), taken when the disease was refractory, from a patient treated with antithyroid drugs. This chain links TRBV6-5 with TRBJ2-7, with 8 bases identical to TRBD1. The source of this sequence is a female donor with Graves disease. The CDR3 DNA sequence: TGTGCCAACAGTTTGACAGGGGCCTCCTACGAGCAGTACTTC. Its translation: CANSLTGASYEQYF.